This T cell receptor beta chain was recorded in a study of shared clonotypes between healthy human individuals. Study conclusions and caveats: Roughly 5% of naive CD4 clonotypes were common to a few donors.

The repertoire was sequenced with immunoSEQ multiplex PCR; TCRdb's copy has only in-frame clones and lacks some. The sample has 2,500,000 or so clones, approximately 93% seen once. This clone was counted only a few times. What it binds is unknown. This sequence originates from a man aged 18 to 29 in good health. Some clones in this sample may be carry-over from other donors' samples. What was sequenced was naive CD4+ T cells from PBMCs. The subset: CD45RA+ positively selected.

CDR3 region: CASSLMGRGRPEAFF. DNA for the CDR3: TGTGCCAGCAGTTTAATGGGCAGGGGGCGCCCCGAAGCTTTCTTT. This rearrangement joins TRBV27 to TRBJ1-1, with TRBD1 matching over 8 bases. Germline V gene sequence: CDR1 MNHEY, CDR2 SMNVEV (reference sequence). This CDR3 has 15 residues. The trim removed 2 bases at V and 8 bases at J, leaving 10 bases unmatched.